This TCR beta chain is drawn from a study of blood T cell repertoires in COVID-19. Study as a whole: Samples of COVID-19 (acute and convalescent) were obtained from the United States, Italy and Spain. The analysed material was cDNA or gDNA that came from T cells, B-cell-depleted T cells, or PBMCs.

Original analysis: Amplified reference gene primers provided the basis for estimating nucleated cell counts. Using immunoSEQ multiplex PCR, the repertoire was profiled, and TCRdb retains in-frame clones only, with some absent. V and J calls and clone size are copied from that table; D and trimming were computed from the DNA. Of some 29,000 clones listed, about 80% were seen once; the top ten hold nearly 40%. In its sample, this clone was seen once. Source material: peripheral blood. This receptor was identified in an older man with acute or convalescent COVID-19.

The CDR3 region has the DNA TGTGCCAGCAGCCTAAGCAGGGTTCAGGTCTACGAGCAGTACTTC. This encodes CASSLSRVQVYEQYF. The V gene is TRBV11-1, the J gene TRBJ2-7; possible D gene TRBD1, 5 bases. Germline assignment: CDR1 SGHAT and CDR2 FQDESV (reference sequence). This CDR3 is built from 15 residues. V shed 5 bases and J shed 3 bases, with 17 bases lying between them.